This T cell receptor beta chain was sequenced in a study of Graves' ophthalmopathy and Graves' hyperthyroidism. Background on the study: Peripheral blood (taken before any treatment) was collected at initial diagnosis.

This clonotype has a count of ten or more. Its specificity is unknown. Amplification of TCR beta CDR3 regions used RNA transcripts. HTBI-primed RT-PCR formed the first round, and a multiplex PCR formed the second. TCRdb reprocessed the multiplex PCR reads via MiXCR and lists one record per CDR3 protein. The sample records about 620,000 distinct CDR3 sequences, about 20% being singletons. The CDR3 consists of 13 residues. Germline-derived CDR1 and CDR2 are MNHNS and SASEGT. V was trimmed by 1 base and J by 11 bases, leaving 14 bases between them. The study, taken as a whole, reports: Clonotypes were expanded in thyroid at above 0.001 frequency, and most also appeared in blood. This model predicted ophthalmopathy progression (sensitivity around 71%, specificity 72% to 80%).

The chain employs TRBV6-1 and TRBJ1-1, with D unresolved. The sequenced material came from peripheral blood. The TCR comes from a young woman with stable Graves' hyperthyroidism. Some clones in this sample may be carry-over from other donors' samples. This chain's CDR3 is CASSEDWTLDAFF. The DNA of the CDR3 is TGTGCCAGCAGTGAAGATTGGACTTTGGATGCTTTCTTT.